The rows below give T cell receptor beta chains drawn from one sample of a study of post-analysis software for immune sequencing data. TCRdb recomputed calls from the PCR reads with MiXCR, one row per CDR3 protein. In the table there are roughly 200,000 distinct CDR3 sequences, approximately 30% of which are singletons. Sample: blood. The receptors originated from a girl aged 2-17 years with multiple sclerosis. Each CDR3 is given with its conserved first and last residue. The D gene is left open where the match is weak. Rows give clone size only sometimes, using once, few, many, or a class for an expanded clone.

-	TRBV28	TRBJ1-2	-	CASSSPQQGRVAGYTF	TGTGCCAGCAGTTCACCCCAACAGGGCCGGGTAGCCGGCTACACCTTC
-	TRBV12-3/TRBV12-4	TRBJ2-5	-	CASSFARALETQYF	TGTGCCAGCAGCTTCGCTAGGGCGCTGGAGACCCAGTACTTC
many	TRBV29-1	TRBJ2-5	-	CSVVGREETQYF	TGCAGCGTTGTGGGTAGGGAGGAGACCCAGTACTTC
few	TRBV14	TRBJ2-3	-	CASSVRTGNTDTQYF	TGTGCCAGCAGCGTCAGGACTGGAAACACAGATACGCAGTATTTT
-	TRBV6-2/TRBV6-3	TRBJ1-1	-	CASNGGLTAEAFF	TGTGCCAGCAACGGGGGTCTTACGGCTGAAGCTTTCTTT
-	TRBV7-8	TRBJ1-1	-	CASSLEWGGVYTVNTEAFF	TGTGCCAGCAGCTTAGAGTGGGGCGGGGTGTATACTGTGAACACTGAAGCTTTCTTT
-	TRBV4-3	TRBJ2-1	-	CASSQGGSAYNEQFF	TGCGCCAGCAGCCAAGGTGGGTCGGCCTACAATGAGCAGTTCTTC
few	TRBV12-3/TRBV12-4	TRBJ2-7	TRBD2	CASSLAGGGRDCEQYF	TGTGCCAGCAGTTTAGCAGGGGGCGGGAGGGACTGCGAGCAGTACTTC
few	TRBV28	TRBJ2-5	-	CASSFGQGLYF	TGTGCCAGCAGTTTCGGGCAGGGTTTGTACTTC
many	TRBV20-1	TRBJ2-1	TRBD2	CSALGGSGLANDEQFF	TGCAGTGCCCTAGGCGGCTCGGGACTAGCTAATGATGAGCAGTTCTTC
-	TRBV20-1	TRBJ2-5	TRBD1	CSATGQFQETQYF	TGCAGTGCCACGGGACAGTTCCAAGAGACCCAGTACTTC
-	TRBV20-1	TRBJ2-1	-	CSAEGLGTRDNEQFF	TGCAGTGCTGAGGGTTTAGGGACCCGAGACAATGAGCAGTTCTTC
many	TRBV6-5	TRBJ2-7	-	CASSYSNRRRGEQYF	TGTGCCAGCAGTTACTCGAACAGGCGTAGGGGCGAGCAGTACTTC
many	TRBV6-5	TRBJ2-7	TRBD2	CASRRGQVLALEQYF	TGTGCCAGCAGACGCGGGCAAGTACTAGCGCTCGAGCAGTACTTC
-	TRBV20-1	TRBJ2-3	TRBD2	CSARVTPGLAGGNTDTQYF	TGCAGTGCTAGAGTAACTCCGGGACTAGCGGGAGGGAACACAGATACGCAGTATTTT
many	TRBV5-1	TRBJ1-1	-	CASSLRPNTEAFF	TGCGCCAGCAGCTTGCGACCGAACACTGAAGCTTTCTTT
-	TRBV7-9	TRBJ1-1	TRBD1	CASSWTGRSTEAFF	TGTGCCAGCAGCTGGACAGGGCGGAGCACTGAAGCTTTCTTT
-	TRBV3-1	TRBJ2-3	-	CASSHRADTQYF	TGTGCCAGCAGCCATCGAGCAGATACGCAGTATTTT
few	TRBV5-1	TRBJ2-5	-	CASSLARREETQYF	TGCGCCAGCAGCTTGGCTCGCAGGGAGGAGACCCAGTACTTC
few	TRBV7-9	TRBJ1-2	-	CASSPVLAAPYGYTF	TGTGCCAGCAGCCCCGTTTTGGCCGCTCCGTATGGCTACACCTTC